This entry concerns a single T cell receptor (beta chain). V was cut by 4 bases and J by 0 bases, with 15 bases left in between. Germline loops: CDR1 MNHNS, CDR2 SASEGT. The CDR3 sequence is 16 residues long. This sample is part of a study of PD-L1 blockade in urothelial cancer. Background on the study: Men with urothelial cancer arising in the bladder made up most of the 29 patients.

Clones were sequenced by immunoSEQ multiplex PCR, and TCRdb holds only the in-frame ones, with some missing. The table includes approximately 71,000 clones, about 89% detected once. The chain has TRBV6-1 and TRBJ1-1, with D possibly being TRBD1 (5 bases). Sequenced material: PBMCs, taken around atezolizumab (anti-PD-L1) treatment. The receptor was isolated from a man between 60 and 70 years old with urothelial cancer. CDR3 sequence: CASSAGPGMMNTEAFF. CDR3 sequence (DNA): TGTGCCAGCAGTGCCGGACCAGGGATGATGAACACTGAAGCTTTCTTT.